This TCR beta chain originates from a study of response to subunit inactivated influenza vaccine. General observations from the study: New T cells are recruited in small numbers by each seasonal influenza vaccination, according to the authors' suggestion.

TCRdb re-called the RT-PCR reads with MiXCR, one entry per CDR3 protein. The sample contains about 190,000 distinct CDR3 sequences, around 15% of which appear only once. A word on this clonotype: Its antigen is undetermined.

CDR3 length: 15 residues. J lost 3 bases, V lost 4 bases, and 8 bases had no gene match. CDR1 is MDHEN, CDR2 SYDVKM, per germline. This receptor was identified in a man over 45 who received an inactivated influenza vaccine. The chain has TRBV28 and TRBJ2-7; 8 nucleotides match TRBD1. The starting material was CD8+ T cells sorted from PBMCs, obtained more than 4 days after vaccination. CDR3 protein: CASSSGQGRLYEQYF. CDR3 DNA sequence: TGTGCCAGCAGTTCCGGACAGGGTAGGCTCTACGAGCAGTACTTC.